This T cell receptor beta chain was recovered during a study of blood T cell repertoires in COVID-19. Study-level information: Spain, Italy and the United States supplied samples that represented acute and convalescent COVID-19. PBMCs, B-cell-depleted T cells, or T cells were the source of the cDNA or gDNA that made up the material.

This CDR3 contains 15 residues. Germline V lookup: CDR1 SGHNT, CDR2 YYREEE (reference sequence). Trimming cost V 1 base and J 5 bases; bases outside gene matches: 6. Per the study methods: Quantification of nucleated cells was approximated via reference gene primer amplification. Generated by immunoSEQ multiplex PCR, the TCRdb table keeps only in-frame clones and is missing some. That table furnishes V, J and clone size, whereas the DNA furnished D and trimming. The sample contains some 110,000 clones, approximately 80% of which appear only once. This rearrangement joins TRBV5-4 to TRBJ2-3, with TRBD2 identical over 8 bases. The sample consisted of peripheral blood. This clonotype originated in a woman between 55 and 75 years old with acute or convalescent COVID-19. CDR3 DNA: TGTGCCAGCAGCTTGCGGGCGGGGGGAATAGATACGCAGTATTTT. Protein: CASSLRAGGIDTQYF.